This T cell receptor (beta chain) was found in a study of T cell repertoires in cytomegalovirus infection. About the study: Evidence of both CMV infection and a matching HLA type came from public TCR beta signatures.

The V and J ends lost 3 bases and 0 bases, in that order; junction bases with no gene match: 2. The V gene's germline CDR1 is DFQATT and CDR2 SNEGSKA (reference sequence). This CDR3 contains 14 residues. Using its own MiXCR run on the reads, TCRdb lists one record per CDR3 protein. The table shows about 310,000 distinct CDR3 sequences, with roughly 15% occurring only once. The clonotype comes from a human donor in good health (CMV status not recorded). Some clones in this sample may be carry-over from other donors' samples. The rearrangement joins TRBV20-1 to TRBJ2-7, with 10 bases aligning to TRBD2. Source material: PBMCs. CDR3 nucleotides: TGCAGTGCTAGGCCTAGCGGGGGCTCCTACGAGCAGTACTTC. Translated: CSARPSGGSYEQYF.